This T cell receptor (beta chain) was sequenced for a study of T cells in Graves' hyperthyroidism and ophthalmopathy. Template material for amplifying TCR beta CDR3 regions consisted of RNA transcripts. HTBI primers drove first-round RT-PCR of the TCR CDR3. Via MiXCR, TCRdb re-called the multiplex PCR reads, giving one row per CDR3 protein. The data show tens of thousands of distinct CDR3 sequences, with 45% seen just once and approximately 10% held by the top ten. In this sample, this clonotype turned up a few times. The CDR3 sequence is 13 residues long. CDR1 is LNHNV, CDR2 YYDKDF, per germline (reference sequence). Trimming left V 1 base short and J 8 bases short, with 11 bases between.

The rearrangement joins TRBV15 to TRBJ1-2, with D unclear. The sequencing sample was made of blood. The TCR was taken from a woman in her 30s with Graves' hyperthyroidism. Here the CDR3 DNA reads TGTGCCACCAGCAGAGGGGTTGATGGCGGCTACACCTTC. Translated: CATSRGVDGGYTF.